Listed here are 3 T cell receptor beta chains from one sample, sequenced in a study of CD8+ T cells in alopecia areata. cDNA prepared by RNA extraction and subsequent reverse transcription served as the template for sequencing. This table comes from immunoSEQ multiplex PCR, and its TCRdb copy is limited to in-frame clones, with some not included. This table has about 130,000 clones, approximately 58% appearing once. The specimen comprised CD4+ T cells sorted from blood, sampled at week 0. The receptors originated from a human donor with alopecia areata.

The V call is TRBV10-3, the J call TRBJ1-1; D possibly corresponds to TRBD1 (6 bases). Germline V gene data show CDR1 as ENHRY and CDR2 as SYGVKD. Trimming cost V 0 bases and J 10 bases, with 21 bases left between them. This CDR3 is 16 amino acids long. The CDR3, as DNA: TGTGCCATCAGTGAGTCGGGCAGGTCGAGAGGGGGAGGAGCTTTCTTT. Protein sequence: CAISESGRSRGGGAFF.

The chain links TRBV7-3 to TRBJ2-3, with 11 bases aligning to TRBD2. The CDR3 extends over 18 amino acids. V lost 0 bases to trimming and J lost 2 bases; unmatched junction nucleotides: 7. Germline V gives CDR1 SGHTA, CDR2 FQGTGA. The CDR3: CASSLTPPSGGYTDTQYF. CDR3 bases: TGTGCCAGCAGCTTAACCCCCCCTAGCGGGGGGTACACAGATACGCAGTATTTT.

The sample holds one count of this clone. The chain links TRBV5-4 to TRBJ1-1; 8 nucleotides match TRBD1. The CDR3 length is 16 residues. V shed 3 bases, J shed 1 base, and the junction held 8 bases outside the gene matches. Germline V gene sequence: CDR1 SGHNT, CDR2 YYREEE (reference sequence). Here the CDR3 reads CASSWGLGQGNTEAFF. The CDR3 DNA follows: TGTGCCAGCAGCTGGGGCTTAGGACAGGGGAACACTGAAGCTTTCTTT.